The 31 T cell receptor beta chains presented below share a single source sample, sequenced in a study of blood T cell repertoires in COVID-19 (dated by TCRdb to the early 2020s). The library was made by the immunoSEQ multiplex PCR assay. TCRdb limited this immuneACCESS table to in-frame rearrangements with V and J called. A share of clones is missing; checked studies link under half to unresolved V genes, and the rest is unexplained. The sample table holds roughly 91,000 clones, of which around 80% were seen once. More than 1% of the sample rests with the top ten. Sample: peripheral blood. Source of these receptors: a woman older than 75 with acute or convalescent COVID-19.

The chain links TRBV16 to TRBJ1-1; 7 bases are a match to TRBD1. V lost 7 bases to trimming and J lost 7 bases; unmatched junction nucleotides: 6. This CDR3 spans 12 amino acids. The germline gives CDR1 KGHSY, CDR2 FQNENV. The CDR3 nucleotides read TGTGCCAGCACCACCCAGGGGGGTGAAGCTTTCTTT. Translating gives CASTTQGGEAFF.

This clone was observed a few times. The chain couples TRBV28 to TRBJ1-1; D ambiguous. CDR3 length: 13 residues. V shed 8 bases and J shed 1 base, with 11 bases lying between them. Germline V lookup: CDR1 MDHEN, CDR2 SYDVKM. The CDR3 sequence: CASSPSGNTEAFF. CDR3 bases: TGTGCCAGCTCCCCCTCGGGGAACACTGAAGCTTTCTTT.

V gene TRBV6-5 combines with J gene TRBJ1-2; TRBD1 is a possible D gene (6 bases). The germline V gene encodes CDR1 MNHEY and CDR2 SVGAGI. The CDR3 contains 13 residues. Trimming removed 6 bases at V and 3 bases at J, with 11 bases between. The CDR3 region is CASRQGMDYGYTF. CDR3 bases: TGTGCCAGCAGACAGGGAATGGACTATGGCTACACCTTC.

The CDR3 DNA reads TGTGCCAGCAGTGCGACAGGGGAGGGTGGCTACACCTTC. This sequence encodes CASSATGEGGYTF. The chain couples TRBV2 to TRBJ1-2, with 8 bases identical to TRBD1. This CDR3 comprises 13 residues. The trim removed 4 bases at V and 7 bases at J, leaving 5 bases unmatched. Per the germline V gene, CDR1 is SNHLY and CDR2 is FYNNEI.

This sequence joins TRBV2 and TRBJ2-1, with 8 bases identical to TRBD1. This CDR3 is 15 amino acids long. The junction had 7 bases not matched to a gene; V was cut back by 6 bases and J by 3 bases. CDR1 is SNHLY and CDR2 is FYNNEI in the germline V gene. CDR3 sequence (DNA): TGTGCCAGCAGCTCAGACAGGGGCGACTACAATGAGCAGTTCTTC. Its translation is CASSSDRGDYNEQFF.

The CDR3 DNA follows: TGTGCCAGCAACCTATGGGGCTATATGAACACTGAAGCTTTCTTT. Amino acid sequence: CASNLWGYMNTEAFF. V and J are TRBV6-5 and TRBJ1-1; tentative D call: TRBD1 (5 bases). The germline gives CDR1 MNHEY, CDR2 SVGAGI. With 7 bases removed from V and 0 bases from J, the gap between germline ends came to 15 bases. This CDR3 comprises 15 residues.

This sequence joins TRBV19 and TRBJ1-1; D may be TRBD1 (6 bases). This CDR3 has 15 amino acids. Trimming cost V 6 bases and J 6 bases, with 20 bases left between them. In germline, CDR1 is LNHDA, CDR2 SQIVND (reference sequence). In DNA, the CDR3 is TGTGCCAGTAGAACCCAACGGGGGGCTGGGGCTGAAGCTTTCTTT. Amino acids: CASRTQRGAGAEAFF.

About this clone itself: One junction end does not reproduce the germline sequence, and a read error may be involved. The genes are TRBV3-1 (or the pseudogene TRBV3-2) and TRBJ2-2, with 8 bases that match TRBD1. There are 17 residues in the CDR3. Germline CDR1 reads LGHDT; CDR2 reads YNNKEL (reference sequence). In DNA, the CDR3 is TGTGCCAGCAGCCAAGATTTGAACAGGGGGAACGCCGGGGAGCTGTTTTTT. Residues: CASSQDLNRGNAGELFF.

The chain recombines TRBV28 with TRBJ1-2, with TRBD1 matching over 7 bases. Germline V lookup: CDR1 MDHEN, CDR2 SYDVKM. V trimming: 6 bases; J trimming: 4 bases; junction bases outside the gene matches: 8. This CDR3 spans 14 amino acids. The CDR3 DNA follows: TGTGCCAGCAGGGACGGGACAGTACTCTATGGCTACACCTTC. Translating gives CASRDGTVLYGYTF.

The gene calls are TRBV9 and TRBJ1-6, with D maybe TRBD1 (5 bases). V lost 1 base to trimming and J lost 7 bases, with 18 bases between them. There are 17 residues in the CDR3. CDR1 is SGDLS, CDR2 YYNGEE, per germline. CDR3 amino acids: CASSVRGLNDRNSPLHF. The DNA of the CDR3 is TGTGCCAGCAGCGTACGTGGTTTGAATGACAGAAATTCACCCCTCCACTTT.

The chain recombines TRBV6-6 with TRBJ2-1; the D gene is possibly TRBD2 (6 bases). Germline CDR1 MNHNY, CDR2 SVGAGI (reference sequence). V lost 6 bases to trimming and J lost 6 bases, with 9 bases between them. This CDR3 is 12 amino acids long. The CDR3 here is CASSGSGNEQFF. In nucleotides, the CDR3 is TGTGCCAGCAGCGGTAGCGGCAATGAGCAGTTCTTC.

The V gene is TRBV5-4, the J gene TRBJ2-2; maybe TRBD1 (6 bases). With 0 bases removed from V and 6 bases from J, the gap between germline ends came to 12 bases. The CDR3 covers 15 residues. Germline V lookup: CDR1 SGHNT, CDR2 YYREEE (reference sequence). The CDR3 DNA reads as TGTGCCAGCAGCTTGGTTTCAGGGGCATCCGGGGAGCTGTTTTTT. It specifies CASSLVSGASGELFF.

V is TRBV10-3 and J is TRBJ1-2; possible D gene TRBD1, 5 bases. CDR1 is ENHRY and CDR2 is SYGVKD in the germline V gene. This CDR3 contains 16 residues. V lost 3 bases and J lost 6, with 20 bases in between. The CDR3 loop reads CAISDAGGSSLNGYTF. The CDR3 DNA sequence: TGTGCCATCAGTGACGCGGGGGGAAGTTCCCTCAATGGCTACACCTTC.

This clone has a single count. The V and J genes are TRBV10-3 and TRBJ2-7, with 8 bases aligning to TRBD2. The CDR3 runs 16 residues. From germline, CDR1 is ENHRY and CDR2 SYGVKD. J was trimmed by 3 bases and V by 8 bases; bases with no gene match: 15. For the CDR3, the DNA is TGTGCCATCGCGGGCGGGGGGCAGTTAACTTACTACGAGCAGTACTTC. Protein sequence: CAIAGGGQLTYYEQYF.

The chain couples TRBV5-1 to TRBJ2-1; tentative D call: TRBD2 (5 bases). Trimming shortened V by 2 bases and J by 5 bases, and 8 bases separated the two germline ends. This CDR3 is built from 13 residues. The germline gives CDR1 SGHRS, CDR2 YFSETQ. The DNA for the CDR3 is TGCGCCAGCAGCTTTACCGGGAACAATGAGCAGTTCTTC. Residues: CASSFTGNNEQFF.

The V and J genes are TRBV5-4 and TRBJ2-1; TRBD2 matches at 7 bases. CDR1 SGHNT and CDR2 YYREEE come from the germline V gene (reference sequence). The CDR3 runs to 14 residues. V dropped 4 bases and J dropped 6; count of bases not matched to a gene: 7. The DNA of the CDR3 is TGTGCCAGCAGCGGGACGGGAGGCGCCAATGAGCAGTTCTTC. This codes for CASSGTGGANEQFF.

This clone was seen just once. The V gene is TRBV5-6, the J gene TRBJ2-7; 7 positions match TRBD1. The V segment lost 2 bases and the J segment 2 bases; nucleotides outside the gene matches: 19. Germline V gives CDR1 SGHDT, CDR2 YYEEEE. The CDR3 consists of 19 residues. Here the CDR3 reads CASSFSPGTDLTPAYEQYF. As DNA, the CDR3 is TGTGCCAGCAGCTTTTCTCCGGGGACAGACTTAACCCCGGCCTACGAGCAGTACTTC.

This chain uses TRBV6-1 with TRBJ1-2; 7 bases match TRBD1. Germline CDR1 and CDR2: MNHNS and SASEGT. Trimming removed 3 bases from V and 3 bases from J; junction bases left unmatched: 4. The CDR3 extends over 14 amino acids. The DNA of the CDR3 is TGTGCCAGCAGTGAGAGTACAGGGGACTATGGCTACACCTTC. Protein product: CASSESTGDYGYTF.

The chain carries TRBV6-2 or TRBV6-3 and TRBJ2-5, with D possibly TRBD1 on 6 matching bases. In germline, CDR1 is MNHEY, CDR2 SVGEGT. V lost 4 bases, J lost 2 bases, and 8 bases lay in between. CDR3 length equals 13 residues. CDR3 sequence (DNA): TGTGCCAGCAGTTCAGGGGTTCAAGAGACCCAGTACTTC. It specifies CASSSGVQETQYF.

This sequence joins TRBV6-1 and TRBJ2-2; TRBD2 is a possible D gene (6 bases). The germline V gene encodes CDR1 MNHNS and CDR2 SASEGT. The CDR3 is 16 residues long. V lost 6 bases and J lost 7, with 21 bases in between. The CDR3 DNA follows: TGTGCCAGCAGCGAAAACGCCGGGATCGGGGGCGGGGAGCTGTTTTTT. It encodes CASSENAGIGGGELFF.

V and J are TRBV7-2 and TRBJ2-1, with D perhaps matching TRBD2 (5 bases). The CDR3 loop spans 13 amino acids. From germline, CDR1 is SGHTA and CDR2 FQGNSA. The V gene lost 7 bases and the J gene lost 5 bases, with 12 bases spanning the gap. The CDR3 sequence: CASTTRRDNEQFF. The CDR3 nucleotides read TGTGCCAGCACCACCAGGCGGGACAATGAGCAGTTCTTC.

In this sample, this clone turned up once. The chain links TRBV11-1 to TRBJ2-1; D might be TRBD2 (6 bases). Germline CDR1 reads SGHAT; CDR2 reads FQDESV (reference sequence). V was shortened by 1 base and J by 7 bases, with 14 bases between the two germline ends. The CDR3 extends over 15 amino acids. CDR3 loop: CASSLGGITRNEQFF. CDR3 nucleotides: TGTGCCAGCAGCTTAGGCGGGATAACCAGAAATGAGCAGTTCTTC.

This clone has a single count. This chain uses TRBV5-1 with TRBJ2-1; 9 bases are a match to TRBD2. After removal of 5 bases from V and 5 bases from J, the junction contained 8 bases not matched to a gene. Germline V lookup: CDR1 SGHRS, CDR2 YFSETQ. There are 15 residues in the CDR3. This CDR3 reads CASSKVLAGNNEQFF. CDR3 bases: TGCGCCAGCAGTAAGGTTCTAGCGGGGAACAATGAGCAGTTCTTC.

This clone has a single count. The chain couples TRBV7-6 to TRBJ2-7, with 7 bases matching TRBD1. From germline, CDR1 is SGHVS and CDR2 FNYEAQ. This CDR3 is built from 14 residues. V trimming: 5 bases; J trimming: 7 bases; junction bases outside the gene matches: 11. The CDR3 region is CASSRRDSVMEQYF. The CDR3 DNA follows: TGTGCCAGCAGCCGCCGGGACAGCGTAATGGAGCAGTACTTC.

This chain connects TRBV3-1 (or the pseudogene TRBV3-2) to TRBJ2-3; 9 bases agree with TRBD1. The CDR3 covers 15 residues. Per the germline V gene, CDR1 is LGHDT and CDR2 is YNNKEL (reference sequence). V lost 5 bases and J lost 4; bases outside the gene matches: 7. The CDR3 spells CASSSPGQGSDTQYF. CDR3 in DNA: TGTGCCAGCAGCTCCCCGGGACAGGGCTCAGATACGCAGTATTTT.

The V and J genes are TRBV29-1 and TRBJ2-1; D uncertain. The CDR3 has 12 amino acids. Germline loops: CDR1 SQVTM, CDR2 ANQGSEA. Trimming shortened V by 3 bases and J by 6 bases, and 9 bases separated the two germline ends. The CDR3 DNA reads as TGCAGCGTTGACGTCAGTTCCAATGAGCAGTTCTTC. Its translation: CSVDVSSNEQFF.

This rearrangement joins TRBV5-6 to TRBJ2-1; maybe TRBD1 (7 bases). With 4 bases removed from V and 0 bases from J, the gap between germline ends came to 17 bases. Germline loops: CDR1 SGHDT, CDR2 YYEEEE. There are 17 residues in the CDR3. CDR3 region: CASSRRRGPSSYNEQFF. CDR3 sequence (DNA): TGTGCCAGCAGCCGTAGGAGGGGGCCGAGCTCCTACAATGAGCAGTTCTTC.

The V gene is TRBV5-1, the J gene TRBJ2-2; D is uncertain. The CDR3 has 16 residues. From germline, CDR1 is SGHRS and CDR2 YFSETQ. The V end was cut by 0 bases, the J end by 5 bases, with 14 bases between. CDR3 sequence (DNA): TGCGCCAGCAGCTTGGGGCAGGCGACCTCAACCGGGGAGCTGTTTTTT. Translation gives CASSLGQATSTGELFF.

This rearrangement joins TRBV2 to TRBJ2-3, with 14 nucleotides matching TRBD2. The V segment lost 7 bases and the J segment 3 bases; nucleotides outside the gene matches: 9. The germline V gene encodes CDR1 SNHLY and CDR2 FYNNEI. The CDR3 totals 17 residues. The CDR3 sequence is CASKQRLAGGRTDTQYF. CDR3 in DNA: TGTGCCAGCAAGCAGAGACTAGCGGGGGGGCGTACAGATACGCAGTATTTT.

The chain uses TRBV29-1 and TRBJ2-7; TRBD1 aligns across 8 bases. The end of the DNA is better explained by TRBJ2-4, so the J call may be wrong. Germline CDR1 and CDR2: SQVTM and ANQGSEA. The CDR3 runs to 13 residues. Written as DNA, the CDR3 is TGCAGCGTTACACAAGGACAGGGAACCATTCAGTACTTC. This gives the protein CSVTQGQGTIQYF.

V is TRBV10-2 and J is TRBJ2-2; TRBD2 might be the D (6 bases). V was clipped by 11 bases and J by 1 base, with 11 bases between them. The CDR3 extends over 13 amino acids. CDR1 is WSHSY, CDR2 SAAADI, per germline. The DNA for the CDR3 is TGCGCCGGGACGGAGGGGAACACCGGGGAGCTGTTTTTT. Encoded protein: CAGTEGNTGELFF.